This passage covers 10 T cell receptor beta chains from one sample sequenced in a study of blood T cell repertoires in COVID-19. Data came from immunoSEQ multiplex PCR; TCRdb stores just in-frame clones and leaves some out. The sample contains a few hundred thousand clones, around 90% of which appear only once. The sequencing sample was made of peripheral blood. These receptors originate from a young man with active or convalescent COVID-19.

This sequence joins TRBV5-3 and TRBJ1-2; D is undetermined. TRBV5-3 is known as an ORF, though its function is uncertain. Trimming pared 0 bases from V and 8 bases from J, leaving 20 bases between. The CDR3 is made up of 16 amino acids. DNA of the CDR3: TGTGCCAGAAGCTTGGCCCAGGACTATCCCTGCGGAGGCTACACCTTC. It codes for CARSLAQDYPCGGYTF.

The gene calls are TRBV4-1 and TRBJ1-4; D remains unclear. Germline CDR1 reads MGHRA; CDR2 reads YSYEKL. The CDR3 spans 14 residues. Trimming removed 2 bases at V and 7 bases at J, with 11 bases between. CDR3 nucleotides: TGCGCCAGCAGCCAACCGAACCGCGGTGAAAAACTGTTTTTT. Amino acids: CASSQPNRGEKLFF.

The chain employs TRBV5-1 and TRBJ2-5; D not resolved. Trimming removed 4 bases at V and 7 bases at J, with 17 bases between. In germline, CDR1 is SGHRS, CDR2 YFSETQ. This CDR3 is 14 amino acids long. CDR3 nucleotides: TGCGCCAGCAGCCCCGCTAGTCGGTTGGGGACCCAGTACTTC. It yields the protein CASSPASRLGTQYF.

V gene TRBV5-1 combines with J gene TRBJ1-2; D perhaps matches TRBD1 (6 bases). V was shortened by 0 bases and J by 4 bases, with 7 bases between the two germline ends. Looked up from germline, CDR1 is SGHRS and CDR2 is YFSETQ. This CDR3 contains 13 residues. The CDR3 bases are TGCGCCAGCAGCTTGGAGGGGGTCTATGGCTACACCTTC. It translates to CASSLEGVYGYTF.

The genes are TRBV7-8 and TRBJ2-2, with TRBD1 matching 7 bases. Germline assignment: CDR1 SGHVS and CDR2 FQNEAQ. The CDR3 loop spans 19 amino acids. With V trimmed by 3 bases and J by 0 bases, 13 bases remained unmatched. The CDR3 sequence: CASSFLLRQGYTNTGELFF. CDR3 DNA sequence: TGTGCCAGCAGCTTCCTACTAAGACAGGGCTACACGAACACCGGGGAGCTGTTTTTT. Looking up the rest from reference TRBV7-8 and TRBJ2-2 gives the full variable domain: GAGVSQSPRYKVAKRGQDVALRCDPISGHVSLFWYQQALGQGPEFLTYFQNEAQLDKSGLPSDRFFAERPEGSVSTLKIQRTQQEDSAVYLCASSFLLRQGYTNTGELFFGEGSRLTVL.

The chain is built from TRBV5-1 and TRBJ2-7; 9 nucleotides agree with TRBD1. The CDR3 runs 16 residues. Germline V gene data show CDR1 as SGHRS and CDR2 as YFSETQ. V lost 3 bases to trimming and J lost 3 bases; unmatched junction nucleotides: 10. The CDR3, as DNA: TGCGCCAGCAGCTCTCGAGGGACAGGGACAAACTACGAGCAGTACTTC. It yields the protein CASSSRGTGTNYEQYF.

DNA of the CDR3: TGTGCCAGCAGCTTAGACGCGGGGGGGCCGTACAATGAGCAGTTCTTC. It yields the protein CASSLDAGGPYNEQFF. The chain joins TRBV7-2 to TRBJ2-1; the match to TRBD2 covers 9 bases. The CDR3 runs to 16 residues. Losses at the gene ends were 1 base for V and 4 bases for J; bases not matched to a gene: 5. Per the germline V gene, CDR1 is SGHTA and CDR2 is FQGNSA.

The gene calls are TRBV9 and TRBJ1-2; tentatively, D is TRBD1 (5 bases). Germline V gives CDR1 SGDLS, CDR2 YYNGEE. This CDR3 has 14 amino acids. Trimming pared 2 bases from V and 4 bases from J, leaving 12 bases between. The CDR3 DNA is TGTGCCAGCAGCGTGGGAGGGGAGGGCTATGGCTACACCTTC. It codes for CASSVGGEGYGYTF.

The rearrangement links TRBV19 to TRBJ1-1; D is undetermined. Germline-derived CDR1 and CDR2 are LNHDA and SQIVND (reference sequence). CDR3 length: 16 amino acids. Trimming cost V 2 bases and J 3 bases, with 16 bases left between them. CDR3 DNA sequence: TGTGCCAGTAGTATACAAAGGCTTCAGGAGGACACTGAAGCTTTCTTT. Its translation: CASSIQRLQEDTEAFF.

This clone was detected only once. J is TRBJ2-3 and V is TRBV9; D uncertain. This CDR3 is built from 16 residues. The V end was cut by 4 bases, the J end by 1 base, with 16 bases between. CDR1 and CDR2 (germline): SGDLS, YYNGEE. CDR3 protein: CASSTTQNPGTDTQYF. The DNA for the CDR3 is TGTGCCAGCAGCACCACACAGAACCCCGGCACAGATACGCAGTATTTT.